This T cell receptor beta chain was identified during a study of T cell changes during pregnancy in multiple sclerosis. This clone has just one count. The V gene lost 5 bases and the J gene lost 0 bases, with 14 bases spanning the gap. Germline V gene lookup returns CDR1 SGHVS and CDR2 FNYEAQ. This CDR3 is built from 15 residues. This table comes from immunoSEQ multiplex PCR, and its TCRdb copy is limited to in-frame clones, with some not included. The sample gives about 55,000 clones, about 95% of which show up once; over 2% is in the top ten. This chain connects TRBV7-6 to TRBJ2-7; possible D gene TRBD2, 6 bases. The sample consisted of CD8+ T cells from peripheral blood mononuclear cells, taken after pregnancy. This TCR was sampled from a female donor with multiple sclerosis, enrolled in a pregnancy study. The CDR3 here is CASSPRDGSSYEQYF. The DNA of the CDR3 is TGTGCCAGCAGCCCCCGGGACGGGAGCTCCTACGAGCAGTACTTC.